Listed below are T cell receptor beta chains from one sample, sequenced in a study of tumor-infiltrating lymphocytes in primary liver carcinoma. TCRdb used MiXCR to reprocess the multiplex PCR reads, holding one entry per CDR3 protein. The data show 70,000 to 95,000 distinct CDR3 sequences, approximately 74% seen once. The sequencing sample was made of liver tumor tissue from sampling region 4. These receptors all come from a middle-aged man with primary liver carcinoma and hepatitis B virus infection. Both conserved end residues are part of each CDR3. Fields, in order: V gene, D gene, clone size, J gene, CDR3 DNA, CDR3 protein. A D gene is named only where the DNA matches it firmly. The size field is filled for only some rows; it gives once, few, many or a size class.

TRBV11-2	-	few	TRBJ2-3	TGCGCCAGCAGCCCCGTAGCAGACGATACGCAGTATTTT	CASSPVADDTQYF
TRBV6-1	-	once	TRBJ2-7	TGTGCCAGCAGGTGCGAAACCTACAAGCAGTACTTC	CASRCETYKQYF
TRBV6-6	-	-	TRBJ2-7	TGTGCCAGCAGTTACTCGGGGAGCTTAATGGGCTACGAGCAGTACTTC	CASSYSGSLMGYEQYF
TRBV6-5	-	many	TRBJ2-1	TGTGCCAGCAGTCAGACAGGTAACAATGAGCAGTTCTTC	CASSQTGNNEQFF
TRBV5-4	-	-	TRBJ2-1	TGTGCCAACAGCTTGGGGGCGAACCACAATGAGCAGTTCTTC	CANSLGANHNEQFF
TRBV6-6	-	-	TRBJ2-7	TGTGCCGATCGGGACGGATCCCTGACCTACGAGCAGTACTTC	CADRDGSLTYEQYF
TRBV6-1	TRBD2	-	TRBJ2-7	TGTACCAGCAACATAGCGGGATGGCCCTACGAGCAGTACTTC	CTSNIAGWPYEQYF
TRBV6-6	-	-	TRBJ2-6	TGTACCAGCAGGCCCGCCGACCCTGGGGCCAACGTCCTGACTTTC	CTSRPADPGANVLTF
TRBV20-1	TRBD1	-	TRBJ1-1	TGCAGTACTAGGTCTCCGGGACAGGGTCCTGCAACTGAAGCTTTCTTT	CSTRSPGQGPATEAFF
TRBV6-1	TRBD1	-	TRBJ1-6	TGTGCCAACAGGGGTCCGACGGGAGGTCGCCCCTATAATTCACCCCTCCACTTT	CANRGPTGGRPYNSPLHF
TRBV11-2	-	medium-sized	TRBJ2-5	TGTGCCAGCAGCTTAGATCAAATGAAATGGGAGACCCAGTACTTC	CASSLDQMKWETQYF
TRBV14	-	-	TRBJ2-4	TGTGCCAGCAGCCAAGTGGGCCAGCGAAATAACATTCAGTACTTC	CASSQVGQRNNIQYF
TRBV20-1	TRBD1	many	TRBJ2-4	TGCAGTGCACCGGGACAGGGTATTGTCATTCAGTACTTC	CSAPGQGIVIQYF
TRBV6-5	-	once	TRBJ1-5	TGTGTCAGCAGTTCAGGGTTTCGTAGCAATCAGCCCCAGCATTTT	CVSSSGFRSNQPQHF
TRBV6-1	-	-	TRBJ2-3	TGTGCCAGCAGTGAAAGGCGGTCTTCGAGATGTAAGTCCACAGATACGCAGTATTTT	CASSERRSSRCKSTDTQYF
TRBV18	-	few	TRBJ2-3	TGTGCCAGCTCACCTCCCGGGACTCAGGGGATAGATACGCAGTATTTT	CASSPPGTQGIDTQYF
TRBV12-3/TRBV12-4	TRBD1	-	TRBJ2-7	TGTGCCAGTAGGCTGGGACAGTCCTACGAGGAGTACTTC	CASRLGQSYEEYF
TRBV7-8	-	many	TRBJ2-5	TGTGCCAGCAGCCTCTCGCTGGGGTTACCCAAGAAGGGCCAGTACTTC	CASSLSLGLPKKGQYF
TRBV11-2	-	-	TRBJ2-2	TGTGTCAGCAGTCCGGACCATTACACCGGGAAGCTGTTTTTT	CVSSPDHYTGKLFF
TRBV12-3/TRBV12-4	TRBD1	many	TRBJ2-3	TGTGCCAGCAGTTTTACAGGGGGCACGCTTAGCACAGATACGCAGTATTTT	CASSFTGGTLSTDTQYF
TRBV11-2	TRBD1	-	TRBJ2-3	TGTGCCAGCAGCTTAGATCTTAGGACAGGGGCAGGCGATACGCAGTATTTT	CASSLDLRTGAGDTQYF
TRBV10-3	-	-	TRBJ2-1	TGTGCCATCAGTGAGTCGCCCGGATGGGGGGCTAGGACCTCCTATAATGATCAGTTCTTC	CAISESPGWGARTSYNDQFF
TRBV11-2	TRBD2	-	TRBJ2-7	TGTGCCAGCAACCCAGGACTAGTGGTAGAACGGTACTTC	CASNPGLVVERYF
TRBV12-3/TRBV12-4	-	-	TRBJ1-1	TGTGCCGTCAATGGGTACGGAACTGAAGCTTTCTTT	CAVNGYGTEAFF
TRBV4-2	-	-	TRBJ1-1	TGTGCCAGCAGCCAAGATTCAGAGAGAGTGAACACTGACGCTTTCTTT	CASSQDSERVNTDAFF